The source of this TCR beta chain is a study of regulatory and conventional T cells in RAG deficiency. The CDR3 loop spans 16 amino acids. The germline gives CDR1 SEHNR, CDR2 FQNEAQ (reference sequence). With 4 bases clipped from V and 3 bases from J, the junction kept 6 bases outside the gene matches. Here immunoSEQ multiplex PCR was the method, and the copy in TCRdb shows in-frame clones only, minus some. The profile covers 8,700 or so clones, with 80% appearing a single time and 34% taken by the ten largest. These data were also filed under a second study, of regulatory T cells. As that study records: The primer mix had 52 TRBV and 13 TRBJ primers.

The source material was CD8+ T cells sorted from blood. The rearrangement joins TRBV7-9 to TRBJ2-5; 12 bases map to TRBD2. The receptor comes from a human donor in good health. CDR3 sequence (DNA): TGTGCCAGCAGCTCTATACGACTAGCGGGGGAAGAGACCCAGTACTTC. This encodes CASSSIRLAGEETQYF.